This T cell receptor (beta chain) appears in the sequencing data of a study of memory CD4+ T cells and cytomegalovirus serostatus. In the study overall: Of the healthy Belgian adults, eight or nine were CMV seropositive and around 22 seronegative.

The sort gate was single viable CD3+CD4+CD8-CD45RO+ cells for memory CD4+ T cells. Germline V gene sequence: CDR1 MGHRA, CDR2 YSYEKL. This CDR3 spans 18 amino acids. V shed 1 base, J shed 0 bases, and the junction held 5 bases outside the gene matches. For this clone: Antigen: not known.

Overall study results and limits: Of 164 reported CMV TCRbeta sequences, under 70 were found in memory CD4+ repertoires. Suggested: most of the CMV-linked TCR signature lies in CD4+ memory cells. Median bootstrapped AUC for CMV status was just under 0.97 originally, roughly 0.92 US-trained.

Profiled with immunoSEQ multiplex PCR; TCRdb holds only in-frame clones, not every one. The data hold around 53,000 clones, with 70% to 80% observed a single time. The gene calls are TRBV4-1 and TRBJ2-7, with TRBD2 matching over 14 bases. Input material: memory CD4+ T cells from blood. This TCR came from an adult in good health and CMV-seronegative. CDR3 sequence: CASSQATSGRANSYEQYF. The CDR3 nucleotides are TGCGCCAGCAGCCAAGCGACTAGCGGGAGGGCCAACTCCTACGAGCAGTACTTC.